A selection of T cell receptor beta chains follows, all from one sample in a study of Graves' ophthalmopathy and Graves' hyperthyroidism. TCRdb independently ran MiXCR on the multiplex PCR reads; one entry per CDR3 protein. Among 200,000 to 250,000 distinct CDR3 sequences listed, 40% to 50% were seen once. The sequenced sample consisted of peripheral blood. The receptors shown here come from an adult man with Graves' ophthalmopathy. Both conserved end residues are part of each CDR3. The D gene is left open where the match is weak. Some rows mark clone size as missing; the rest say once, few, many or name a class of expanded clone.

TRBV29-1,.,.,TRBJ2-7,TGCAGCGTTGAGGATTCGACCTACGAGCAGTACTTC,CSVEDSTYEQYF
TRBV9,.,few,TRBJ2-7,TGTGCCAGCAGCGTAGACCAGGGTCTCTACGAGCAGTACTTC,CASSVDQGLYEQYF
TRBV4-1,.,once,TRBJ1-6,TGCGCCAGCAGCCAAGAACAGAGGGGGGTCAATTCACCCCTCCACTTT,CASSQEQRGVNSPLHF
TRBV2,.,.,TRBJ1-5,TGTGCCAGCAGTGGGAGGGGTCCTCAGCCCCAGCATTTT,CASSGRGPQPQHF
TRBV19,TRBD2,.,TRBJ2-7,TGTGCCAGTAGTATAATTAGCGGGAGTGGGGAGCAGTACTTC,CASSIISGSGEQYF
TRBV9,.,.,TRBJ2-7,TGTGCCAGCAGCCAAGATCGGACAAATCCCCACGAGCAGTACTTC,CASSQDRTNPHEQYF
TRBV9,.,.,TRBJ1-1,TGTGCCAGCAGCCAGGCGTCCCCCAGGGGCGGAGGCACTGAAGCTTTCTTT,CASSQASPRGGGTEAFF
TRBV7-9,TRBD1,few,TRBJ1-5,TGTGCCAGCAGCTTGACAGGGCGCAATCAGCCCCAGCATTTT,CASSLTGRNQPQHF
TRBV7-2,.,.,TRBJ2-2,TGTGCCAGCAGCTTATCCCGGGGTCTGACAACCGGGGAGCTGTTTTTT,CASSLSRGLTTGELFF
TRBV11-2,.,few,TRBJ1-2,TGTGCCAGCAGCTTAGGGCGGCAGGACTATGGCTACACCTTC,CASSLGRQDYGYTF
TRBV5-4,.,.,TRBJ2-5,TGTGCCAGCAGCGGGGCTGGGGAATCGGGGGAGACCCAGTACTTC,CASSGAGESGETQYF
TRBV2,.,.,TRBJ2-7,TGTGCCAGCCGTTTGGCAGCCTACGAGCAGTACTTC,CASRLAAYEQYF
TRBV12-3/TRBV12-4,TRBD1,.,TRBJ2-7,TGTGCCAGCAGTGGACCCCCGTCGGACAGGGCGACCTACGAGCAGTACTTC,CASSGPPSDRATYEQYF
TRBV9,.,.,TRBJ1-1,TGTGCCAGCAGCGGTACAGGGAGGACTGAAGCTTTCTTT,CASSGTGRTEAFF